This passage covers 2 T cell receptor beta chains from one sample sequenced in a study of blood T cell repertoires in COVID-19. Profiled with immunoSEQ multiplex PCR; TCRdb holds only in-frame clones, not every one. The data contain roughly 380,000 clones, roughly 90% of them singletons. Specimen: peripheral blood. The receptors were sampled from a woman in her forties with COVID-19, enrolled during active disease.

The rearrangement uses TRBV19 and TRBJ1-5; 9 nucleotides align to TRBD1. Germline loops: CDR1 LNHDA, CDR2 SQIVND (reference sequence). V was clipped by 3 bases and J by 3 bases; unmatched bases: 6. The CDR3 has 16 residues. CDR3 in amino acids: CASSMVGQGINQPQHF. In nucleotides, the CDR3 is TGTGCCAGTAGTATGGTGGGACAGGGAATCAATCAGCCCCAGCATTTT.

J is TRBJ1-1 and V is TRBV7-2; 7 bases match TRBD1. The CDR3 runs to 16 residues. Germline trimming cut 2 bases from V and 0 bases from J; bases unmatched to any gene: 6. CDR1 and CDR2 from the germline V gene are SGHTA and FQGNSA. The CDR3: CASSLPRQGLNTEAFF. The CDR3 coding sequence is TGTGCCAGCAGCTTACCCAGACAGGGATTGAACACTGAAGCTTTCTTT.